This TCR beta chain comes out of a study of a mutant IDH1 vaccine in newly diagnosed glioma. Time point of the sample: week 47, end of study. Doses comprised 300 ug of mutant IDH1 20-mer peptide each, plus topical imiquimod. Here immunoSEQ multiplex PCR was the method, and the copy in TCRdb shows in-frame clones only, minus some. Found here are about 56,000 clones, roughly four fifths of them singletons; the top ten hold more than 3%. The V end lost 11 bases, the J end lost 0 bases, and 14 bases lay between the germline ends. CDR3 length: 14 amino acids. Germline V lookup: CDR1 LNHDA, CDR2 SQIVND (reference sequence). For this clone: Its target is unknown.

The chain combines TRBV19 with TRBJ2-4, with D uncertain. The clonotype comes from a woman aged 50 to 60 with glioma. The source was PBMCs, collected from a glioma patient whose treatment included an IDH1 peptide vaccine. CDR3 in amino acids: CAPQTEIAKNIQYF. As DNA, the CDR3 is TGTGCCCCACAGACGGAAATAGCCAAAAACATTCAGTACTTC.